Each of the 14 T cell receptor beta chains below was sequenced from the same sample in a study of blood T cells in healthy people across ages (dated by TCRdb to the mid-2010s). Libraries came from 5' RACE. The sample was run on an Illumina HiSeq 2500. A second PCR of roughly 6 to 11 cycles was performed with a sample-barcoded 5' primer and a J-beta primer mix. The public reads were reprocessed in TCRdb via fastp at Q25 and MiXCR, keeping in-frame beta chains. CDR3 protein sequences are deduplicated, and each keeps its most common genes and DNA. The sample profile shows nearly 1 million distinct CDR3 sequences; roughly 51% of them were found once. The top ten hold roughly a fifth of the sample. Input material: blood. These receptors originate from a woman aged 55-69 years in good health.

The rearrangement links TRBV28 to TRBJ2-7, with TRBD1 matching 9 bases. The tail of the sequence fits TRBJ2-5 better, so the J call may be wrong. The germline V gene encodes CDR1 MDHEN and CDR2 SYDVKM. The CDR3 contains 18 residues. The CDR3 DNA reads as TGTGCCAGCAGTACCAGGCGAGGGGGACAGGGCCCTCTTGAGACCCAGTACTTC. Translation gives CASSTRRGGQGPLETQYF.

This clonotype showed up just a few times. The chain employs TRBV6-6 and TRBJ2-5; D call uncertain. Looked up from germline, CDR1 is MNHNY and CDR2 is SVGAGI (reference sequence). The CDR3 consists of 11 residues. The V gene lost 7 bases and the J gene lost 4 bases, with 7 bases spanning the gap. The CDR3, as DNA: TGTGCCAGCACCAAGGGAGAGACCCAGTACTTC. Amino acid sequence: CASTKGETQYF.

This clonotype was observed a few times. The rearrangement uses TRBV4-1 and TRBJ1-1, with D unclear. CDR1 is MGHRA, CDR2 YSYEKL, per germline. This CDR3 region has 15 residues. V lost 0 bases and J lost 3, with 11 bases in between. CDR3 protein: CASSQDTGSDTEAFF. The CDR3 nucleotides are TGCGCCAGCAGCCAAGATACCGGGTCGGACACTGAAGCTTTCTTT.

The V and J genes are TRBV4-1 and TRBJ2-3, with D possibly being TRBD2 (5 bases). Trimming pared 8 bases from V and 7 bases from J, leaving 7 bases between. The CDR3 runs to 10 residues. The germline V gene encodes CDR1 MGHRA and CDR2 YSYEKL. The CDR3 region is CASGLNTQYF. The CDR3 nucleotides are TGCGCCAGCGGACTCAATACGCAGTATTTT.

There are many counts of this clonotype. The rearrangement uses TRBV27 and TRBJ2-7, with D tentatively TRBD1 (5 bases). Per germline, CDR1 MNHEY and CDR2 SMNVEV (reference sequence). The CDR3 runs 14 residues. Trimming took off 8 bases at V and 0 bases at J, with 14 bases between the two ends. CDR3 in amino acids: CASRTETVSYEQYF. In DNA, the CDR3 is TGTGCCAGCCGTACGGAGACAGTCTCCTACGAGCAGTACTTC.

This clonotype was seen more than once but under ten times. The V call is TRBV20-1, the J call TRBJ2-1, with D possibly being TRBD1 (5 bases). The ends were cut back, 2 bases at V and 10 bases at J, with 9 bases in the middle. The germline gives CDR1 DFQATT, CDR2 SNEGSKA (reference sequence). The CDR3 is made up of 11 amino acids. This CDR3 reads CSARSHREQFF. The CDR3 region has the DNA TGCAGTGCTAGATCTCACAGGGAGCAGTTCTTC.

This clonotype occurred once. This rearrangement joins TRBV4-3 to TRBJ2-5; possibly TRBD1 for D (5 bases). The last part of the DNA fits TRBJ2-7 better; the J call may be wrong. The CDR3 is 15 residues long. CDR1 is LGHNA, CDR2 YSLEER, per germline. The CDR3 bases are TGCGCCAGCAGCCAAGTACCTAGGGGCCCCTACGAGCAGTACTTC. This translates into CASSQVPRGPYEQYF.

The V call is TRBV7-2, the J call TRBJ2-7, with D possibly TRBD2 on 6 matching bases. The CDR3 is made up of 14 amino acids. V was cut by 4 bases and J by 3 bases, with 13 bases left in between. Germline V gene lookup returns CDR1 SGHTA and CDR2 FQGNSA. DNA of the CDR3: TGTGCCAGCAGCTGGACTACCCTCAACTACGAGCAGTACTTC. It codes for CASSWTTLNYEQYF.

The V call is TRBV2, the J call TRBJ2-7; D gene ambiguous. Germline V CDR1 and CDR2: SNHLY, FYNNEI. The CDR3 is made up of 15 amino acids. V lost 2 bases to trimming and J lost 0 bases, with 11 bases between them. CDR3 coding DNA: TGTGCCAGCAGTGAACACGAAGTCAGCTCCTACGAGCAGTACTTC. This translates into CASSEHEVSSYEQYF.

J is TRBJ2-7 and V is TRBV28; D not certain. V lost 7 bases to trimming and J lost 4 bases, with 14 bases between them. Germline V lookup: CDR1 MDHEN, CDR2 SYDVKM. CDR3 length equals 13 residues. CDR3: CASTVGNVYEQYF. In DNA form, the CDR3 reads TGTGCCAGCACGGTGGGAAACGTTTACGAGCAGTACTTC.

V usage is TRBV27 and J usage is TRBJ2-7; maybe TRBD2 (5 bases). Germline assignment: CDR1 MNHEY and CDR2 SMNVEV (reference sequence). Between the trimmed V and J ends, which lost 4 bases and 1 base, there was a span of 14 bases. The CDR3 spans 15 residues. CDR3 sequence (DNA): TGTGCCAGCAGTTCGTCGACTACAATATCCTACGAGCAGTACTTC. Protein: CASSSSTTISYEQYF.

This clonotype was seen more than once but under ten times. The V and J genes are TRBV25-1 and TRBJ2-5, with 7 bases fitting TRBD2. Germline V gene data show CDR1 as MGHDK and CDR2 as SYGVNS. Germline trimming cut 3 bases from V and 1 base from J; bases unmatched to any gene: 5. The CDR3 extends over 15 amino acids. CDR3 nucleotides: TGTGCCAGCAGTGAGCCTAGCGGACCCCAAGAGACCCAGTACTTC. Amino acid sequence: CASSEPSGPQETQYF.

The rearrangement uses TRBV4-2 and TRBJ2-3; 10 bases map to TRBD2. With V trimmed by 1 base and J by 2 bases, 6 bases remained unmatched. The CDR3 is 17 amino acids. The germline CDR1 and CDR2 sequences are LGHNA and YNFKEQ. The CDR3 nucleotides are TGTGCCAGCAGCCAAGTTGGGACTAGCGCAGACACAGATACGCAGTATTTT. Amino acids: CASSQVGTSADTDTQYF.

V gene TRBV7-2 combines with J gene TRBJ2-3; D might be TRBD1 or TRBD2, each matching 6 bases. The CDR3 sequence is 17 residues long. The germline V gene encodes CDR1 SGHTA and CDR2 FQGNSA. V lost 2 bases and J 4 bases, leaving 19 bases between the germline ends. The CDR3 region has the DNA TGTGCCAGCAGCTTAAGGGGGGCAGGGCCTGGAGCAGATACGCAGTATTTT. This gives the protein CASSLRGAGPGADTQYF.